These 21 T cell receptor beta chains came from one sample sequenced in a study of T cell repertoires in cytomegalovirus infection. From the reads, TCRdb called clonotypes with MiXCR, one entry per CDR3 protein. The profile shows 450,000 to 550,000 distinct CDR3 sequences, more than 15% of them singletons. The sequenced material came from CD8+ T cells from PBMCs. The receptors come from a human donor in good health (CMV status not recorded). Some clones in this sample may be carry-over from other donors' samples.

This chain links TRBV3-1 with TRBJ2-1, with D uncertain. CDR3 length equals 17 residues. V was cut by 5 bases and J by 4 bases, with 21 bases left in between. CDR1 and CDR2 (germline): LGHDT, YNNKEL (reference sequence). CDR3 residues: CASSKWSMVNLYNEQFF. As DNA, the CDR3 is TGTGCCAGCAGCAAATGGTCAATGGTTAACCTATACAATGAGCAGTTCTTC.

Ten or more counts support this clonotype. The V gene is TRBV19, the J gene TRBJ2-7, with D unresolved. V lost 3 bases, J lost 0 bases, and 6 bases lay in between. Germline V gives CDR1 LNHDA, CDR2 SQIVND (reference sequence). The CDR3 consists of 13 residues. The DNA for the CDR3 is TGTGCCAGTAGTATTGACATCTCCTACGAGCAGTACTTC. This gives the protein CASSIDISYEQYF.

There are a few counts of this clonotype. The rearrangement joins TRBV29-1 to TRBJ2-6; possible D gene TRBD2, 5 bases. V was shortened by 2 bases and J by 1 base, with 6 bases between the two germline ends. Germline-derived CDR1 and CDR2 are SQVTM and ANQGSEA. The length of the CDR3 is 14 residues. CDR3 sequence (DNA): TGCAGCGTTGAAACGGGGTCTGGGGCCAACGTCCTGACTTTC. This encodes CSVETGSGANVLTF. The variable domain in full, with the rest retrieved from reference TRBV29-1 and TRBJ2-6, is SAVISQKPSRDICQRGTSLTIQCQVDSQVTMMFWYRQQPGQSLTLIATANQGSEATYESGFVIDKFPISRPNLTFSTLTVSNMSPEDSSIYLCSVETGSGANVLTFGAGSRLTVL.

This clonotype was detected a few times. The V call is TRBV19, the J call TRBJ2-7; 8 positions match TRBD1. Per the germline V gene, CDR1 is LNHDA and CDR2 is SQIVND (reference sequence). The V segment lost 8 bases and the J segment 6 bases; nucleotides outside the gene matches: 9. This CDR3 is 13 amino acids long. CDR3 DNA: TGTGCCAGTTTTGACAGGGGAATTGGCGAGCAGTACTTC. Its translation is CASFDRGIGEQYF.

This clonotype was counted between two and nine times. The rearrangement links TRBV4-1 to TRBJ2-2, with D hard to call. Germline CDR1 is MGHRA and CDR2 is YSYEKL. CDR3 length: 16 amino acids. The V end lost 0 bases, the J end lost 7 bases, and 15 bases lay between the germline ends. The CDR3 DNA sequence: TGCGCCAGCAGCCAAGACTACCTGGGTGGTGGCGGGGAGCTGTTTTTT. Its translation: CASSQDYLGGGGELFF.

This clonotype was found many times. The CDR3 DNA follows: TGTGCCATCAGTGCGCGGGGGAGCTCCTACGAGCAGTACTTC. It yields the protein CAISARGSSYEQYF. This chain joins TRBV10-3 and TRBJ2-7, with 7 bases that match TRBD2. V shed 4 bases, J shed 0 bases, and the junction held 3 bases outside the gene matches. The CDR3 length is 14 residues. Germline V lookup: CDR1 ENHRY, CDR2 SYGVKD.

This clonotype is a singleton in its sample. This sequence may be a read error, since a much larger clone differs from it by one base. The rearrangement uses TRBV5-6 and TRBJ1-5; TRBD1 might be the D (5 bases). The CDR3 covers 14 residues. From germline, CDR1 is SGHDT and CDR2 YYEEEE. CDR3 sequence: CASSWGVSNKPQHF. CDR3 bases: TGTGCCAGCAGCTGGGGGGTCAGCAATAAGCCCCAGCATTTT.

This clonotype turned up a few times. The chain couples TRBV6-4 to TRBJ2-1; 8 bases align to TRBD1. The CDR3 is 17 residues long. Trimming cost V 0 bases and J 7 bases; bases outside gene matches: 11. The V gene's germline CDR1 is MRHNA and CDR2 SNTAGT. CDR3 bases: TGTGCCAGCAGTGACTCACGTACGACAGGGGTGATGAATGAGCAGTTCTTC. Translation: CASSDSRTTGVMNEQFF.

The J gene is TRBJ2-4, the V gene TRBV18; D is perhaps TRBD2 (5 bases). The length of the CDR3 is 13 residues. From germline, CDR1 is KGHSH and CDR2 LQKENI. Trimming left V 2 bases short and J 8 bases short, with 10 bases between. Written as DNA, the CDR3 is TGTGCCAGCTCACCAGAGGGTGAGGACATTCAGTACTTC. It translates to CASSPEGEDIQYF.

The chain combines TRBV12-3 or TRBV12-4 with TRBJ1-5; D uncertain. The CDR3 runs to 15 residues. The ends were cut back, 4 bases at V and 0 bases at J, with 10 bases in the middle. This chain's CDR3 is CASSWWGDSNQPQHF. In DNA form, the CDR3 reads TGTGCCAGCAGTTGGTGGGGTGATAGCAATCAGCCCCAGCATTTT.

This clonotype was found many times. V is TRBV12-3 or TRBV12-4 and J is TRBJ2-1; 12 nucleotides line up with TRBD2. The V gene end was trimmed by 6 bases and the J gene end by 7 bases; junction bases not matched to a gene: 10. This CDR3 is 16 amino acids long. The chain's CDR3 is CASRQTSGGLQNEQFF. CDR3 sequence (DNA): TGTGCCAGCAGACAGACTAGCGGGGGCCTCCAGAATGAGCAGTTCTTC.

V usage is TRBV4-2 and J usage is TRBJ2-7, with 8 bases aligning to TRBD2. Trimming took 0 bases from V and 7 from J; bases not matched to a gene: 14. The CDR3 sequence is 17 residues long. CDR1 and CDR2 (germline): LGHNA, YNFKEQ. The CDR3 region is CASSQETTSGRSGEQYF. The CDR3 DNA is TGTGCCAGCAGCCAAGAGACCACCAGCGGGAGATCGGGTGAGCAGTACTTC.

For this clonotype: This clone may be a read error of a much larger clone one base away. V and J are TRBV25-1 and TRBJ2-1; no reliable D call. The CDR3 loop spans 13 amino acids. V dropped 8 bases and J dropped 6 bases, with 14 bases sitting between them. Germline V CDR1 and CDR2: MGHDK, SYGVNS. The CDR3 nucleotides read TGTGCCAGCTGTGCAAGCGACTTCAATGAGCAGTTCTTC. This encodes CASCASDFNEQFF.

This clonotype was picked up many times. V gene TRBV7-3 combines with J gene TRBJ1-2; TRBD1 agrees at 8 bases. V was clipped by 1 base and J by 5 bases; unmatched bases: 6. This CDR3 comprises 15 residues. Looked up from germline, CDR1 is SGHTA and CDR2 is FQGTGA. CDR3 nucleotide sequence: TGTGCCAGCAGCTTAATCCGACAGGGGAAGTATGGCTACACCTTC. Protein sequence: CASSLIRQGKYGYTF.

There are many counts of this clonotype. The chain uses TRBV12-3 or TRBV12-4 and TRBJ2-7; D may be TRBD1 (5 bases). This CDR3 is 13 amino acids long. V lost 3 bases, J lost 7 bases, and 13 bases lay in between. Here the CDR3 reads CASSFGTGQEQYF. CDR3 in DNA: TGTGCCAGCAGTTTTGGCACAGGCCAGGAGCAGTACTTC.

In this sample, this clonotype turned up many times. The chain couples TRBV15 to TRBJ1-6; 7 bases match TRBD1. This CDR3 has 17 amino acids. J gave up 9 bases and V 0 bases, and 11 bases lay outside the gene matches. From germline, CDR1 is LNHNV and CDR2 YYDKDF (reference sequence). The CDR3, as DNA: TGTGCCACCAGCAGAGAATCCGACAGGGAGCACAGTTCACCCCTCCACTTT. This sequence encodes CATSRESDREHSSPLHF.

This rearrangement joins TRBV28 to TRBJ2-7; TRBD1 agrees at 7 bases. The V segment lost 3 bases and the J segment 4 bases; nucleotides outside the gene matches: 33. The CDR3 covers 23 residues. Germline-derived CDR1 and CDR2 are MDHEN and SYDVKM. CDR3 region: CASSFSVMVSHSGTEGNRYEQYF. DNA for the CDR3: TGTGCCAGCAGTTTTAGTGTTATGGTATCTCACTCCGGGACAGAGGGGAATAGGTACGAGCAGTACTTC.

This clonotype has a count of ten or more. This chain connects TRBV7-9 to TRBJ2-3, with D possibly matching TRBD1 (5 bases). V lost 5 bases and J lost 0, with 12 bases in between. Germline V gives CDR1 SEHNR, CDR2 FQNEAQ (reference sequence). The CDR3 is 15 amino acids. CDR3 in DNA: TGTGCCAGCAGCACAAAGGGGCTTAGCACAGATACGCAGTATTTT. It encodes CASSTKGLSTDTQYF.

This clonotype came up many times. The rearrangement links TRBV11-2 to TRBJ2-1, with D perhaps being TRBD1 or TRBD2 (5 bases each). The CDR3 length is 15 residues. Per the germline V gene, CDR1 is SGHAT and CDR2 is FQNNGV. V lost 4 bases and J 7 bases, leaving 17 bases between the germline ends. CDR3 coding DNA: TGTGCCAGCAGCTCACCTGGGACCCCCGAGAATGAGCAGTTCTTC. It translates to CASSSPGTPENEQFF. Full variable domain (rest looked up from reference TRBV11-2 and TRBJ2-1): EAGVAQSPRYKIIEKRQSVAFWCNPISGHATLYWYQQILGQGPKLLIQFQNNGVVDDSQLPKDRFSAERLKGVDSTLKIQPAKLEDSAVYLCASSSPGTPENEQFFGPGTRLTVL.

This clonotype was counted ten times or more. The chain uses TRBV6-2 or TRBV6-3 and TRBJ2-1, with 9 bases identical to TRBD2. This CDR3 region has 17 residues. Germline CDR1 is MNHEY and CDR2 is SVGEGT. Losses at the gene ends were 1 base for V and 1 base for J; bases not matched to a gene: 5. CDR3 bases: TGTGCCAGCAGTTACTGGCTAGCGGGGACTTCCTACAATGAGCAGTTCTTC. It encodes CASSYWLAGTSYNEQFF.

This chain uses TRBV19 with TRBJ1-1, with 8 bases fitting TRBD1. V dropped 6 bases and J dropped 2; count of bases not matched to a gene: 8. Germline loops: CDR1 LNHDA, CDR2 SQIVND (reference sequence). The CDR3 runs to 15 residues. CDR3 coding DNA: TGTGCCAGTAGAAGTGACAGGGGAGGAAACACTGAAGCTTTCTTT. This gives the protein CASRSDRGGNTEAFF.